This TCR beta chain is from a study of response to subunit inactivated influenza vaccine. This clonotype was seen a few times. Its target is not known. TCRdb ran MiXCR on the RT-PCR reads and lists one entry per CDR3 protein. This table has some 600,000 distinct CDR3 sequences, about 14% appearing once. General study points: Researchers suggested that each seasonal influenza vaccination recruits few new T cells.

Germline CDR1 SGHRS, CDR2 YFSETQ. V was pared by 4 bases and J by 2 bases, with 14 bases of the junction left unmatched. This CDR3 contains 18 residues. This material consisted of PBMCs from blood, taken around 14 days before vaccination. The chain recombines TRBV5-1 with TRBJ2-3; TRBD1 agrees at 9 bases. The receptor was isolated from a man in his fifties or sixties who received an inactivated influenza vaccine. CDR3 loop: CASSKDRGPHTNTDTQYF. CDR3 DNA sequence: TGCGCCAGCAGCAAGGACAGGGGCCCGCACACGAACACAGATACGCAGTATTTT.